Listed below are T cell receptor beta chains from one sample, sequenced in a study of monozygotic twins with inflammatory bowel disease. TCRdb reprocessed the 5' RACE reads and keeps a single row for each CDR3 protein, giving no DNA. The sample's table shows approximately 330,000 distinct CDR3 sequences. Sequencing was done on a sample of blood. The receptors come from a human donor with ulcerative colitis or Crohn's disease, or a healthy co-twin of an affected twin (not recorded which). Both conserved end residues are part of each CDR3.

J: TRBJ1-5; V: TRBV5-1; CDR3: CASRRTDNQPQHF
J: TRBJ2-4; V: TRBV4-1; CDR3: CASSQVGTGGLGNIQYF
J: TRBJ2-5; V: TRBV6-1; CDR3: CATRLAWETQYF
J: TRBJ2-2; V: TRBV3-1; CDR3: CASNQGSSGNTGELFF
J: TRBJ1-5; V: TRBV20-1; CDR3: CSARDYEQGFHQPQHF
J: TRBJ2-3; V: TRBV28; CDR3: CAGSRGGSTDTQYF
J: TRBJ1-1; V: TRBV19; CDR3: CASIQNTEAFF
J: TRBJ1-3; V: TRBV12-3/TRBV12-4; CDR3: CASQAYSGNTIYF
J: TRBJ2-3; V: TRBV6-1; CDR3: CASSEASYYADTQYF
J: TRBJ1-5; V: TRBV7-8; CDR3: CASSLDTGSNQPQHF